The 11 T cell receptor beta chains presented below share a single source sample, sequenced in a study of CD8 T cells in Susac syndrome. After extraction with the RNeasy kit, about 0.5 to 1 ug of the RNA was reverse transcribed using random hexamers. From the immunoSEQ multiplex PCR reads, TCRdb called clonotypes with MiXCR, one entry per CDR3 protein. The data contain about 210,000 distinct CDR3 sequences, around 95% of them seen just once; the ten biggest clones take up 0.075% to 0.095%. Sequenced sample: CD4+ T cells from PBMCs. The origin of the receptors is a human donor with multiple sclerosis.

Regarding this clonotype: The conserved phenylalanine or tryptophan is not found at the CDR3 terminus, so this likely reflects a read error. The chain has TRBV29-1 and TRBJ1-2, with D hard to call. The length of the CDR3 is 12 residues. Germline-derived CDR1 and CDR2 are SQVTM and ANQGSEA. CDR3 sequence reads: CSASENDYGYTS. CDR3 nucleotide sequence: TGCAGTGCTTCTGAGAACGACTATGGCTACACCTCC.

The V gene is TRBV6-5, the J gene TRBJ2-3; no definite D call. Trimming removed 6 bases from V and 2 bases from J, with 6 bases in between. Germline CDR1 and CDR2: MNHEY and SVGAGI. The CDR3 consists of 12 residues. As DNA, the CDR3 is TGTGCCAGCAGGCAGAACACAGATACGCAGTATTTT. It yields the protein CASRQNTDTQYF.

This chain connects TRBV10-3 to TRBJ1-6; 7 bases are shared with TRBD1. There are 15 residues in the CDR3. Looked up from germline, CDR1 is ENHRY and CDR2 is SYGVKD. V was clipped by 10 bases and J by 3 bases; unmatched bases: 9. As DNA, the CDR3 is TGTGCCACACTATCGGACAGGATCTATAATTCACCCCTCCACTTT. Its translation: CATLSDRIYNSPLHF.

CDR3 region: CSLAVGGDTQYF. The DNA for the CDR3 is TGCAGCCTGGCAGTAGGGGGAGATACGCAGTATTTT. The chain recombines TRBV29-1 with TRBJ2-3, with D tentatively TRBD1 (6 bases). In germline, CDR1 is SQVTM, CDR2 ANQGSEA. V dropped 8 bases and J dropped 5 bases, with 14 bases sitting between them. The CDR3 is 12 amino acids.

This clonotype was counted once. V is TRBV6-5 and J is TRBJ2-1; 8 positions agree with TRBD2. V lost 2 bases, J lost 8 bases, and 2 bases stayed unmatched. CDR3 length: 13 amino acids. Per the germline V gene, CDR1 is MNHEY and CDR2 is SVGAGI. DNA for the CDR3: TGTGCCAGCAGTTACCTAGCGGGCTATGAGCAGTTCTTC. Translated, it gives CASSYLAGYEQFF.

The gene calls are TRBV29-1 and TRBJ2-7; D gene ambiguous. Germline CDR1 and CDR2: SQVTM and ANQGSEA. CDR3 size: 14 residues. Trimming cost V 4 bases and J 0 bases, with 13 bases left between them. CDR3 protein: CSVGDVLLSYEQYF. The CDR3, as DNA: TGCAGCGTTGGGGATGTACTACTCTCCTACGAGCAGTACTTC.

The J gene is TRBJ2-5, the V gene TRBV2, with 8 nucleotides matching TRBD2. V shed 4 bases, J shed 2 bases, and the junction held 3 bases outside the gene matches. The CDR3 covers 14 residues. Germline CDR1 and CDR2: SNHLY and FYNNEI. The CDR3 DNA follows: TGTGCCAGCAGTGGGACTAGCTGGCAAGAGACCCAGTACTTC. Translated: CASSGTSWQETQYF.

The chain uses TRBV7-9 and TRBJ2-5; TRBD2 agrees at 12 bases. Trimming took 5 bases from V and 5 from J; bases not matched to a gene: 3. CDR1 is SEHNR and CDR2 is FQNEAQ in the germline V gene (reference sequence). This CDR3 has 14 residues. As DNA, the CDR3 is TGTGCCAGCAGCCTGACTAGCGGGGGTGAGACCCAGTACTTC. This sequence encodes CASSLTSGGETQYF. The entire variable domain, with the rest obtained from reference TRBV7-9 and TRBJ2-5, is as follows: DTGVSQNPRHKITKRGQNVTFRCDPISEHNRLYWYRQTLGQGPEFLTYFQNEAQLEKSRLLSDRFSAERPKGSFSTLEIQRTEQGDSAMYLCASSLTSGGETQYFGPGTRLLVL.

The CDR3 DNA sequence: TGTGCCAGCAGCTTCTATCTCCGGGACCTGGGTGAAAAACTGTTTTTT. Protein: CASSFYLRDLGEKLFF. The V call is TRBV7-9, the J call TRBJ1-4; perhaps TRBD1 as D (5 bases). The CDR3 is 16 amino acids. The germline CDR1 and CDR2 sequences are SEHNR and FQNEAQ (reference sequence). V was clipped by 3 bases and J by 7 bases, with 18 bases between them.

The chain recombines TRBV7-9 with TRBJ2-3, with 10 bases lining up with TRBD2. Germline values: CDR1 SEHNR, CDR2 FQNEAQ (reference sequence). The CDR3 has 15 amino acids. Trimming at V came to 5 bases and at J to 6 bases, leaving 8 bases not matched to a gene. The CDR3 DNA follows: TGTGCCAGCAGCCAGAGCGGGGGGGCGACGGATACGCAGTATTTT. It translates to CASSQSGGATDTQYF.

The count of this clonotype is one. This chain uses TRBV7-8 with TRBJ1-2; weak D call: TRBD1 (5 bases). CDR3 length: 13 amino acids. The germline gives CDR1 SGHVS, CDR2 FQNEAQ. With 5 bases removed from V and 5 bases from J, the gap between germline ends came to 12 bases. This CDR3 reads CASSPPTAYGYTF. The CDR3 DNA reads as TGTGCCAGCAGCCCACCGACAGCATATGGCTACACCTTC.